This TCR beta chain was profiled in a study of T-cell reconstitution after alpha-beta-depleted transplantation in children. General study results and limits: Elevated TCRbeta diversity at day 60 was traced, in some patients, to surviving recipient T cells and thymic progenitors.

V was pared by 1 base and J by 7 bases, with 8 bases between. Germline-derived CDR1 and CDR2 are SEHNR and FQNEAQ (reference sequence). This CDR3 is 13 amino acids long. This clonotype was recorded at least ten times. The antigen is not known. TCRbeta library preparation incorporated unique molecular identifiers. From the PCR reads, TCRdb called clonotypes with MiXCR, one entry per CDR3 protein. The data hold around 600,000 distinct CDR3 sequences, with about 21% observed a single time. The sequences come from PBMCs, mostly from graft donor cells, collected 360 days after TCRalphabeta/CD19-depleted stem cell transplant. The chain couples TRBV7-9 to TRBJ2-1; D gene unclear. The source is a boy younger than two who had a stem cell transplant for acute myeloid leukemia, so the T cells may come from the graft donor. The CDR3 loop is CASSLEARNEQFF. CDR3 DNA: TGTGCCAGCAGCTTAGAGGCTCGGAATGAGCAGTTCTTC.